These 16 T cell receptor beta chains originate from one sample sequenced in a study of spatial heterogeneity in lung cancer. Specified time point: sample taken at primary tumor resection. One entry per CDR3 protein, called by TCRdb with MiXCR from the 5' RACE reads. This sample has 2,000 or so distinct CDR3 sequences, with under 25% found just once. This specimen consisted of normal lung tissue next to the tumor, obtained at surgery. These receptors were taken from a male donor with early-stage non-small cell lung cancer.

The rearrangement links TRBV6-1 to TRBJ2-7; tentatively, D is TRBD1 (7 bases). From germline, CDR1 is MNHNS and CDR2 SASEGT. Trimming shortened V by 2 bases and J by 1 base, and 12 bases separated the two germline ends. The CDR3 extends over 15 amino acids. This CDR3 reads CASSENRGGSYEQYF. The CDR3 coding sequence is TGTGCCAGCAGTGAAAACAGGGGAGGATCCTACGAGCAGTACTTC.

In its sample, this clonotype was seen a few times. CDR3 in amino acids: CASSLFADTQYF. The CDR3 DNA follows: TGTGCCAGCAGCTTGTTCGCAGATACGCAGTATTTT. V usage is TRBV7-2 and J usage is TRBJ2-3; no definite D call. Trimming removed 3 bases at V and 4 bases at J, with 5 bases between. Germline lookup yields CDR1 SGHTA and CDR2 FQGNSA. The CDR3 is 12 residues long.

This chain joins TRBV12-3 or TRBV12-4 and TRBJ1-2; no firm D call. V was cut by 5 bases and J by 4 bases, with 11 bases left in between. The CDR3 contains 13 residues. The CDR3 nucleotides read TGTGCCAGCAGTCTCGGGCGGATCTATGGCTACACCTTC. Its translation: CASSLGRIYGYTF.

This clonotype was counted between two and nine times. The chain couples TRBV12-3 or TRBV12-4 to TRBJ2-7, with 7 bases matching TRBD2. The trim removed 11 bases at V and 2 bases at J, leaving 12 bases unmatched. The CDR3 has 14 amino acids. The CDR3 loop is CAGHMGGLTYEQYF. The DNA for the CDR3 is TGTGCCGGACACATGGGGGGGTTAACCTACGAGCAGTACTTC.

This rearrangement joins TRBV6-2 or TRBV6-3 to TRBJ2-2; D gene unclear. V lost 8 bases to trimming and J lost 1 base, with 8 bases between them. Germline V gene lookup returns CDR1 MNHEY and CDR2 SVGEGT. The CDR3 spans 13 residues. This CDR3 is CASVPVNTGELFF. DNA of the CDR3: TGTGCCAGCGTCCCGGTGAACACCGGGGAGCTGTTTTTT.

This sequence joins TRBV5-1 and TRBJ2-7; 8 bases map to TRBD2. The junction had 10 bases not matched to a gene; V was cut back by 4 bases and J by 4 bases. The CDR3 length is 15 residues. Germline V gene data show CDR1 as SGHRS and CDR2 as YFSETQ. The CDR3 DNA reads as TGCGCCAGCAGCCCCCGGGGGGGCCCAGGGTACGAGCAGTACTTC. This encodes CASSPRGGPGYEQYF.

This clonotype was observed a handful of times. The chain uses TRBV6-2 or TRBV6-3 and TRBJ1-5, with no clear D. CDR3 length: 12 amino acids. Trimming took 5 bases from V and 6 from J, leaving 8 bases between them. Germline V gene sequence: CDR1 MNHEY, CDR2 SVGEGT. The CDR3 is CASSDPGQPQHF. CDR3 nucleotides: TGTGCCAGCAGTGACCCTGGTCAGCCCCAGCATTTT.

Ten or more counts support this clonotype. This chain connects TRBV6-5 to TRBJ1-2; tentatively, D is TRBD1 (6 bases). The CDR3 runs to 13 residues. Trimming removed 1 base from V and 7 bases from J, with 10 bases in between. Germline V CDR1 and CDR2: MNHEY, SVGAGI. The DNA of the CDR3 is TGTGCCAGCAGTTACTTACAGGGTACTGGCTACACCTTC. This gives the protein CASSYLQGTGYTF.

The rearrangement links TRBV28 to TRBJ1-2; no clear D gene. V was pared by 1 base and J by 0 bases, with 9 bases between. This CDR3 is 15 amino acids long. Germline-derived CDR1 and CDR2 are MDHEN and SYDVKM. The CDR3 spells CASSLLGLANYGYTF. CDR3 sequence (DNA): TGTGCCAGCAGTTTATTAGGATTAGCTAACTATGGCTACACCTTC.

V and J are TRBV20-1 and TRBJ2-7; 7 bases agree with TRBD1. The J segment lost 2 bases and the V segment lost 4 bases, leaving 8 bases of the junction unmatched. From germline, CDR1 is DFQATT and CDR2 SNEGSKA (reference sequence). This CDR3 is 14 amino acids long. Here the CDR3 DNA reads TGCAGTGCTATGCCAGGGGGAGTAACCTACGAGCAGTACTTC. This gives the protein CSAMPGGVTYEQYF.

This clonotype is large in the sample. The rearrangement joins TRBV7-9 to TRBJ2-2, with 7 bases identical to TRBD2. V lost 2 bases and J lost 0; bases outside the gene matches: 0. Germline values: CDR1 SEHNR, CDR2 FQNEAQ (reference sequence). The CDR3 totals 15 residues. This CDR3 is CASSLLAANTGELFF. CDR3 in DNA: TGTGCCAGCAGCTTACTAGCGGCGAACACCGGGGAGCTGTTTTTT.

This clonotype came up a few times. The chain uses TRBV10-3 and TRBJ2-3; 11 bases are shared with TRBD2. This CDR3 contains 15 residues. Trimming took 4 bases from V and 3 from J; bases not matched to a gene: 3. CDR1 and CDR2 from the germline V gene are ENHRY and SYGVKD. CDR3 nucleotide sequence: TGTGCCATCAGTGCAGCTAGCGGGAGGACAGATACGCAGTATTTT. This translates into CAISAASGRTDTQYF.

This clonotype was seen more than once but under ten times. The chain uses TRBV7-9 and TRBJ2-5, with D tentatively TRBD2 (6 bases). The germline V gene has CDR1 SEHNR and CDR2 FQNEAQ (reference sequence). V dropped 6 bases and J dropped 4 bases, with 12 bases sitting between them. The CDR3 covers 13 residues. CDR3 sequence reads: CASSFGGGETQYF. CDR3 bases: TGTGCCAGCAGTTTTGGGGGAGGAGAGACCCAGTACTTC.

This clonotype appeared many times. The CDR3 nucleotides read TGCGCCAGCAGCTTGGACGGTCATAGCAATCAGCCCCAGCATTTT. As protein: CASSLDGHSNQPQHF. The chain is built from TRBV5-1 and TRBJ1-5; D is uncertain. Looked up from germline, CDR1 is SGHRS and CDR2 is YFSETQ. The CDR3 covers 15 residues. Deletions cut 0 bases from V and 0 bases from J, with 7 bases between.

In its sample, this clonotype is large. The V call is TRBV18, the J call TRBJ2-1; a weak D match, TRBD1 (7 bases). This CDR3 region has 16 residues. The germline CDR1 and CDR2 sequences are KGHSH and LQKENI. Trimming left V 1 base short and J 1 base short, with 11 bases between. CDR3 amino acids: CASSPRSGGSYNEQFF. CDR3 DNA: TGTGCCAGCTCACCACGTTCAGGGGGGTCCTACAATGAGCAGTTCTTC.

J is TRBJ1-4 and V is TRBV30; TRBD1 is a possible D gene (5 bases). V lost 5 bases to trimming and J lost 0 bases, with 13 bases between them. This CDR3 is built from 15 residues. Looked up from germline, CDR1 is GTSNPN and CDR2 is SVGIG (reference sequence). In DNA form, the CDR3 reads TGTGCCTGGGGCAGGGTACGAACAACTAATGAAAAACTGTTTTTT. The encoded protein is CAWGRVRTTNEKLFF.